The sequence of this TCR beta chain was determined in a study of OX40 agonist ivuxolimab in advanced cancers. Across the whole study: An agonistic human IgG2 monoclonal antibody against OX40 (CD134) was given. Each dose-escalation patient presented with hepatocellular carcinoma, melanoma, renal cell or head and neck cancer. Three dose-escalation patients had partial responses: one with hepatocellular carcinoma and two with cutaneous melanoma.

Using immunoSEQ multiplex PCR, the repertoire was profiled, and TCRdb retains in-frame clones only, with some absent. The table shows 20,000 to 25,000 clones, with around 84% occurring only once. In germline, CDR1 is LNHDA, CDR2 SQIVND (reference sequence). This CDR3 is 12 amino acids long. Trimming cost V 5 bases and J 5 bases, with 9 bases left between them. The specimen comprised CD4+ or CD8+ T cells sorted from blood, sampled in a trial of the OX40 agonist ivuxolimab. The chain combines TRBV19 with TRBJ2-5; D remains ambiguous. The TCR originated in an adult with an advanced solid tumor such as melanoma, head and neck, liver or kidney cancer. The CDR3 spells CASSYSGETQYF. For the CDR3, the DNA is TGTGCCAGTAGTTACAGTGGCGAGACCCAGTACTTC.